This T cell receptor beta chain was identified in a study of early T cells in non-severe SARS-CoV-2 infection. Only a few counts were recorded for this clonotype. TCRdb reprocessed the 5' RACE reads via MiXCR and lists one record per CDR3 protein. Seen here are 60,000 to 75,000 distinct CDR3 sequences, 10% to 15% observed once, and the top ten hold around 1.4%. The CDR3 extends over 14 amino acids. Germline V gene lookup returns CDR1 SGHTA and CDR2 FQGNSA. V was pared by 4 bases and J by 3 bases, with 2 bases of the junction left unmatched. The rearrangement joins TRBV7-2 to TRBJ2-7; TRBD2 agrees at 11 bases. The sequences come from whole blood, collected at baseline. The source of this sequence is an adult who was a healthcare worker with PCR-confirmed SARS-CoV-2 infection or an uninfected control (not recorded which). CDR3 bases: TGTGCCAGCAGCTCGGGACTAGCGGTCTACGAGCAGTACTTC. The encoded protein is CASSSGLAVYEQYF.